These 7 T cell receptor beta chains share one sample of origin, sequenced in a study of blood T cell repertoires in COVID-19. Sequencing was performed with immunoSEQ multiplex PCR; in TCRdb, only in-frame clones are kept and a portion is missing. The table records over 20,000 clones, about 91% of them present only once. The sequencing sample was made of peripheral blood. Every receptor here comes from a man in his sixties or seventies with acute or convalescent COVID-19.

This clone came up a few times. The chain is built from TRBV3-1 (or the pseudogene TRBV3-2) and TRBJ2-7; D is perhaps TRBD1 (6 bases). The germline gives CDR1 LGHDT, CDR2 YNNKEL (reference sequence). The CDR3 length is 14 residues. The germline V and J ends were trimmed by 7 bases and 0 bases, with 13 bases remaining between them. CDR3 loop: CASNLQGSSYEQYF. The DNA for the CDR3 is TGTGCCAGCAACTTACAGGGTAGCTCCTACGAGCAGTACTTC.

The chain is built from TRBV2 and TRBJ1-1, with 9 nucleotides matching TRBD1. The trim removed 3 bases at V and 1 base at J, leaving 3 bases unmatched. Per the germline V gene, CDR1 is SNHLY and CDR2 is FYNNEI. This CDR3 region has 15 residues. CDR3 DNA: TGTGCCAGCAGTGAGGGGGGACAGGGGAACACTGAAGCTTTCTTT. This translates into CASSEGGQGNTEAFF. Full variable domain (outside the CDR3, taken from reference TRBV2 and TRBJ1-1): EPEVTQTPSHQVTQMGQEVILRCVPISNHLYFYWYRQILGQKVEFLVSFYNNEISEKSEIFDDQFSVERPDGSNFTLKIRSTKLEDSAMYFCASSEGGQGNTEAFFGQGTRLTVV.

This sequence joins TRBV7-9 and TRBJ2-1; weak D call: TRBD2 (5 bases). The CDR3 totals 18 residues. CDR1 and CDR2 from the germline V gene are SEHNR and FQNEAQ (reference sequence). Trimming shortened V by 5 bases and J by 0 bases, and 20 bases separated the two germline ends. DNA of the CDR3: TGTGCCAGCAGCAAACGCCAGGAGCGGAAGAGCTCCTACAATGAGCAGTTCTTC. It translates to CASSKRQERKSSYNEQFF.

The chain joins TRBV7-9 to TRBJ2-7; perhaps TRBD2 as D (5 bases). Trimming shortened V by 2 bases and J by 2 bases, and 10 bases separated the two germline ends. The germline V gene encodes CDR1 SEHNR and CDR2 FQNEAQ (reference sequence). This CDR3 is built from 14 residues. The CDR3 bases are TGTGCCAGCAGCTTACTGAGCGGACCCTACGAGCAGTACTTC. Its protein product is CASSLLSGPYEQYF.

The V gene is TRBV27, the J gene TRBJ2-1; 7 positions match TRBD2. Germline loops: CDR1 MNHEY, CDR2 SMNVEV (reference sequence). Unmatched junction bases numbered 9, after V lost 5 bases and J lost 5 bases. This CDR3 spans 15 amino acids. The CDR3 DNA sequence: TGTGCCAGCAGTCCCCCAGCGGGGTGGCACAATGAGCAGTTCTTC. It translates to CASSPPAGWHNEQFF.

The chain couples TRBV18 to TRBJ2-2; no definite D call. The germline CDR1 and CDR2 sequences are KGHSH and LQKENI. This CDR3 comprises 10 residues. Trimming stripped 8 bases from V and 8 bases from J, with 6 bases between. The CDR3 reads CASATGELFF. CDR3 DNA sequence: TGTGCCAGCGCAACAGGGGAGCTGTTTTTT.

V is TRBV5-1 and J is TRBJ1-1, with D perhaps TRBD1 (5 bases). The CDR3 covers 14 residues. Between the trimmed V and J ends, which lost 4 bases and 1 base, there was a span of 11 bases. Germline V gives CDR1 SGHRS, CDR2 YFSETQ. As DNA, the CDR3 is TGCGCCAGCAGCCTACAGGTTTCGAACACTGAAGCTTTCTTT. Protein product: CASSLQVSNTEAFF.